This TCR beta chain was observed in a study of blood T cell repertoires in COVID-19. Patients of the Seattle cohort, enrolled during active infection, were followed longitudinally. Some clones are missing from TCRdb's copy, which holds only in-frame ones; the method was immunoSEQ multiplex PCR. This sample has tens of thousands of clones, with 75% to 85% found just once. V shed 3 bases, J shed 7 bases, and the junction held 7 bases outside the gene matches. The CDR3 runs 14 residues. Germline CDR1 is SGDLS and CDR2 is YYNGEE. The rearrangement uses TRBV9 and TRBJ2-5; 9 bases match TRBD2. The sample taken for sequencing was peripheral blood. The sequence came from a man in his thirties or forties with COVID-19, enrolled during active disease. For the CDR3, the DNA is TGTGCCAGCAGCGGATCTAGCGGGAAGGCGACCCAGTACTTC. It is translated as CASSGSSGKATQYF.